The present T cell receptor (beta chain) was sequenced within a study of blood T cell repertoires in COVID-19. Study as a whole: Sources were T cells, B-cell-depleted T cells, or PBMCs; the material itself was cDNA or gDNA.

Germline V CDR1 and CDR2: SGHRS, YFSETQ. The CDR3 length is 16 residues. Trimming removed 0 bases at V and 1 base at J, with 10 bases between. Assay: immunoSEQ multiplex PCR; the TCRdb copy retains only in-frame clones and omits some. The sample shows some 200,000 clones, approximately 86% of them seen only once. Specimen: peripheral blood. This rearrangement joins TRBV5-1 to TRBJ1-4; tentative D call: TRBD1 (5 bases). This receptor was obtained from a man aged 35-49 years with active or convalescent COVID-19. This CDR3 reads CASSLVPTVTNEKLFF. The CDR3 DNA reads as TGCGCCAGCAGCTTGGTCCCGACAGTAACTAATGAAAAACTGTTTTTT.